The 16 T cell receptor beta chains in this list originate from one sample, sequenced in a study of shared clonotypes between healthy human individuals. The table came from immunoSEQ multiplex PCR; TCRdb's copy has only in-frame clones and leaves some out. The data show under 650,000 clones, approximately 95% seen once. Sequencing input: naive CD4+ T cells sorted from blood. Noted subset: CD45RA+ positively selected. The receptors were gathered from a woman in her 30s in good health.

The J gene is TRBJ2-1, the V gene TRBV28; D possibly matches TRBD1 or TRBD2 (5 bases each). The CDR3 contains 13 residues. V dropped 3 bases and J dropped 8 bases, with 11 bases sitting between them. Germline V gene data show CDR1 as MDHEN and CDR2 as SYDVKM. The CDR3, as DNA: TGTGCCAGCAGTTTTTGGGGGTTGGATGAGCAGTTCTTC. Translating it yields CASSFWGLDEQFF. The variable domain in full, completed from reference TRBV28 and TRBJ2-1, reads DVKVTQSSRYLVKRTGEKVFLECVQDMDHENMFWYRQDPGLGLRLIYFSYDVKMKEKGDIPEGYSVSREKKERFSLILESASTNQTSMYLCASSFWGLDEQFFGPGTRLTVL.

The genes are TRBV5-4 and TRBJ2-7; TRBD2 matches 7 bases. Losses at the gene ends were 1 base for V and 4 bases for J; bases not matched to a gene: 5. Germline V lookup: CDR1 SGHNT, CDR2 YYREEE (reference sequence). The CDR3 runs 14 residues. The CDR3 DNA follows: TGTGCCAGCAGCTTGTCCAGCGGGAAATACGAGCAGTACTTC. This gives the protein CASSLSSGKYEQYF.

The chain carries TRBV10-3 and TRBJ2-1; TRBD1 might be the D (5 bases). CDR3 length: 13 residues. V was shortened by 3 bases and J by 5 bases, with 8 bases between the two germline ends. CDR1 is ENHRY, CDR2 SYGVKD, per germline. CDR3 bases: TGTGCCATCAGTGAAGGGGCTAACAATGAGCAGTTCTTC. Translated: CAISEGANNEQFF.

V gene TRBV7-6 combines with J gene TRBJ2-1; D call uncertain. CDR3 size: 14 residues. The V gene's germline CDR1 is SGHVS and CDR2 FNYEAQ. V lost 6 bases and J lost 5, with 14 bases in between. The CDR3 reads CASRLFVSDNEQFF. CDR3 in DNA: TGTGCCAGCAGGTTATTCGTTTCCGACAATGAGCAGTTCTTC.

This clone showed up just once. The V and J genes are TRBV18 and TRBJ2-2; 13 nucleotides line up with TRBD2. This CDR3 region has 17 residues. V was pared by 5 bases and J by 4 bases, with 7 bases of the junction left unmatched. The germline V gene encodes CDR1 KGHSH and CDR2 LQKENI. The CDR3 here is CASSGLAGATGTGELFF. The CDR3, as DNA: TGTGCCAGCTCAGGACTAGCGGGAGCCACGGGCACCGGGGAGCTGTTTTTT.

This clone appeared a single time. Here the CDR3 DNA reads TGCGCCAGCAGCTTCCCGACCGCCGGTGAGCAGTACTTC. Its translation: CASSFPTAGEQYF. The chain recombines TRBV5-1 with TRBJ2-7; D gene unclear. CDR3 length equals 13 residues. The V gene lost 2 bases and the J gene lost 7 bases, with 13 bases spanning the gap. Germline-derived CDR1 and CDR2 are SGHRS and YFSETQ.

The chain is built from TRBV5-1 and TRBJ2-3; 8 bases are shared with TRBD1. The CDR3 has 15 residues. Germline-derived CDR1 and CDR2 are SGHRS and YFSETQ. V trimming: 5 bases; J trimming: 5 bases; junction bases outside the gene matches: 10. As DNA, the CDR3 is TGCGCCAGCAGAGGATCAGGACAGGGAAAAGATACGCAGTATTTT. Translated: CASRGSGQGKDTQYF.

The rearrangement links TRBV28 to TRBJ2-1; 9 bases are a match to TRBD1. V gave up 0 bases and J gave up 5 bases; unmatched junction bases: 8. CDR1 and CDR2 from the germline V gene are MDHEN and SYDVKM. The CDR3 covers 17 residues. CDR3 region: CASSLWGRDRANNEQFF. The DNA for the CDR3 is TGTGCCAGCAGTTTATGGGGCCGGGACAGGGCAAACAATGAGCAGTTCTTC.

The chain joins TRBV10-1 to TRBJ2-5, with D unresolved. The DNA end lines up better with TRBJ2-7; the J call may be wrong. In germline, CDR1 is WNHNN, CDR2 SYGVQD (reference sequence). CDR3 length equals 12 residues. CDR3 sequence: CASSTSSYEQYF. Written as DNA, the CDR3 is TGCGCCAGCAGTACAAGCTCCTACGAGCAGTACTTC.

The gene calls are TRBV11-2 and TRBJ1-2; the D is unclear. Trimming stripped 2 bases from V and 4 bases from J, with 14 bases between. This CDR3 has 15 residues. Germline CDR1 reads SGHAT; CDR2 reads FQNNGV. CDR3 sequence (DNA): TGTGCCAGCAGCTTACCGCCAAGGGCGGGCTATGGCTACACCTTC. Residues: CASSLPPRAGYGYTF.

The chain employs TRBV25-1 and TRBJ1-2, with D perhaps matching TRBD1 (5 bases). The CDR3 extends over 14 amino acids. Germline assignment: CDR1 MGHDK and CDR2 SYGVNS. V was clipped by 3 bases and J by 7 bases, with 15 bases between them. CDR3 in amino acids: CASSDPPGHLGYTF. As DNA, the CDR3 is TGTGCCAGCAGTGACCCGCCAGGGCACCTTGGCTACACCTTC.

The chain couples TRBV9 to TRBJ2-5, with TRBD2 matching over 15 bases. The J call may be mistaken, given a closer DNA end match to TRBJ2-7. The CDR3 has 15 amino acids. CDR1 is SGDLS and CDR2 is YYNGEE in the germline V gene. The CDR3 DNA reads TGTGCCACCCCGGGACTAGCGGGAGGCTCCTACGAGCAGTACTTC. This sequence encodes CATPGLAGGSYEQYF.

The V and J genes are TRBV7-3 and TRBJ2-3; 10 positions agree with TRBD2. The germline V gene encodes CDR1 SGHTA and CDR2 FQGTGA. The CDR3 sequence is 19 residues long. J lost 4 bases, V lost 3 bases, and 16 bases had no gene match. In DNA form, the CDR3 reads TGTGCCAGCAGCTTTCTCCAGGGTGTAGCTAGCGGGAGTTCAGATACGCAGTATTTT. Its translation: CASSFLQGVASGSSDTQYF.

The genes are TRBV18 and TRBJ2-5, with D possibly matching TRBD1 (6 bases). Germline-derived CDR1 and CDR2 are KGHSH and LQKENI. Trimming removed 3 bases at V and 0 bases at J, with 8 bases between. The CDR3 is made up of 14 amino acids. The CDR3 reads CASSPWDNQETQYF. CDR3 coding DNA: TGTGCCAGCTCACCCTGGGACAACCAAGAGACCCAGTACTTC. Full variable domain (remainder filled in from reference TRBV18 and TRBJ2-5): NAGVMQNPRHLVRRRGQEARLRCSPMKGHSHVYWYRQLPEEGLKFMVYLQKENIIDESGMPKERFSAEFPKEGPSILRIQQVVRGDSAAYFCASSPWDNQETQYFGPGTRLLVL.

In the case of this clone: Other DNA sequences in this specimen translate into the identical CDR3. This chain uses TRBV7-2 with TRBJ2-7; D unclear. The V gene's germline CDR1 is SGHTA and CDR2 FQGNSA. This CDR3 is 12 amino acids long. V dropped 5 bases and J dropped 3 bases, with 8 bases sitting between them. CDR3 sequence (DNA): TGTGCCAGCAGCCTCTCAAGCTACGAGCAGTACTTC. It encodes CASSLSSYEQYF.

V gene TRBV6-4 combines with J gene TRBJ2-7, with TRBD2 as a possible D gene (6 bases). The CDR3 extends over 14 amino acids. V was clipped by 6 bases and J by 6 bases, with 18 bases between them. Germline V gene data show CDR1 as MRHNA and CDR2 as SNTAGT. This chain's CDR3 is CASSAGTPSAEQYF. CDR3 bases: TGTGCCAGCAGCGCCGGGACTCCCTCCGCCGAGCAGTACTTC.